Included here is one T cell receptor (beta chain) sequence, with context. What it binds is unknown. This sample stems from a study of vaccination effects on CD4 cells after COVID-19. The germline CDR1 and CDR2 sequences are LNHDA and SQIVND (reference sequence). V was cut by 7 bases and J by 0 bases, with 7 bases left in between. The CDR3 contains 13 residues. Subsequent to about 10 days of culture, CD4+ T cells were isolated. The authors replaced half the medium with IL-2 medium on days 3 and 7. Only in-frame clones appear in the TCRdb table, and some are missing; sequencing was by immunoSEQ multiplex PCR. Of tens of thousands of clones listed, 82% are singletons.

This sequence originates from a human donor who received a COVID-19 vaccine. This specimen consisted of CD4+ T cells from PBMCs cultured without peptide, obtained before COVID-19 vaccination. The chain links TRBV19 to TRBJ1-5; D remains ambiguous. The CDR3 DNA is TGTGCCAGTACACCCTATAGCAATCAGCCCCAGCATTTT. Residues: CASTPYSNQPQHF.